The 5 T cell receptor beta chains given below trace back to one sample, sequenced in a study of molecular identifiers for immune sequencing clone quantification. TCRdb used MiXCR to reprocess the PCR reads, holding one entry per CDR3 protein. Of over 55,000 distinct CDR3 sequences listed, 15% to 20% were seen once; the top ten hold approximately 1.5%. Sequenced input: naive CD8+ T cells from blood, with Jurkat cell RNA spiked in. The subset here: FACS-sorted CD8+CD4-CCR7+CD45RA+ naive T cells. The receptors were sampled from a human donor in good health. Some libraries in this study had Jurkat cell RNA spiked in.

This clonotype was recorded at least ten times. The V call is TRBV10-3, the J call TRBJ2-7, with TRBD2 matching 10 bases. Unmatched junction bases numbered 6, after V lost 8 bases and J lost 2 bases. The length of the CDR3 is 14 residues. Germline lookup yields CDR1 ENHRY and CDR2 SYGVKD. The CDR3 nucleotides are TGTGCCATCGGCCTGGGGACTAGCGCCTACGAGCAGTACTTC. The encoded protein is CAIGLGTSAYEQYF.

This clonotype was recorded a few times. CDR3 protein: CAISGAQGKTGELFF. The CDR3 nucleotides read TGTGCCATCTCGGGCGCGCAGGGGAAGACCGGGGAGCTGTTTTTT. The V call is TRBV12-3 or TRBV12-4, the J call TRBJ2-2; D perhaps matches TRBD1 (6 bases). Trimming removed 10 bases from V and 5 bases from J, with 20 bases in between. The CDR3 has 15 residues.

There are many counts of this clonotype. The rearrangement links TRBV4-1 to TRBJ1-1; 8 bases match TRBD1. From germline, CDR1 is MGHRA and CDR2 YSYEKL. V lost 6 bases, J lost 5 bases, and 8 bases stayed unmatched. This CDR3 region has 14 residues. The CDR3 here is CASSPPGGWTEAFF. CDR3 nucleotides: TGCGCCAGCAGTCCCCCAGGGGGCTGGACTGAAGCTTTCTTT.

This clonotype was observed at least ten times. This chain connects TRBV5-4 to TRBJ2-7, with 9 bases that match TRBD2. The trim removed 4 bases at V and 7 bases at J, leaving 9 bases unmatched. Germline V CDR1 and CDR2: SGHNT, YYREEE (reference sequence). The CDR3 consists of 14 residues. The CDR3 protein is CASSTSSGIYEQYF. CDR3 nucleotide sequence: TGTGCCAGCAGCACGTCTAGCGGGATTTATGAGCAGTACTTC.

This clonotype was seen at least ten times. The V and J genes are TRBV7-8 and TRBJ2-5; tentative D call: TRBD2 (5 bases). The CDR3 is made up of 16 amino acids. V was trimmed by 8 bases and J by 4 bases, leaving 23 bases between them. Germline-derived CDR1 and CDR2 are SGHVS and FQNEAQ. The CDR3 sequence is CASSPKARELGETQYF. As DNA, the CDR3 is TGTGCCAGCTCCCCTAAAGCGAGGGAGTTGGGAGAGACCCAGTACTTC.